This T cell receptor (beta chain) stems from a study of technical replicates of blood from a few donors. The CDR3 runs 15 residues. Germline V lookup: CDR1 MNHNY, CDR2 SVGAGI (reference sequence). The method was immunoSEQ multiplex PCR; TCRdb's version includes in-frame clones alone and lacks a portion of them. This sample has around 62,000 clones, with under 98% found just once. Regarding this clone: An end of the junction differs from the germline gene, which may be a read error.

Sequencing was carried out using T cells isolated from PBMCs. The chain has TRBV6-6 and TRBJ2-2, with D maybe TRBD1 (5 bases). This receptor was taken from a human donor in good health. CDR3 DNA sequence: TGTGCCAGCAGCTACTCGGGCCAGGGAACCGGGGAGCTGTTTTTT. Protein sequence: CASSYSGQGTGELFF.